The clone carrying this TCR beta chain showed up many times. The antigen is not known. The sample belongs to a study of T cells in Graves' hyperthyroidism and ophthalmopathy. Looking at the study overall: Any treatment followed the collection of peripheral blood at initial diagnosis.

The investigators amplified TCR beta CDR3 regions from RNA transcripts. Initially, a first-round RT-PCR of the TCR CDR3 employed the HTBI primer set. One entry per CDR3 protein results from TCRdb running MiXCR on the multiplex PCR reads. Of fewer than 650,000 distinct CDR3 sequences listed, over 12% are singletons. This CDR3 has 13 residues. The V gene lost 4 bases and the J gene lost 3 bases, with 9 bases spanning the gap. CDR1 is SGHTA and CDR2 is FQGNSA in the germline V gene. Whole-study findings and limits: Most thyroid clonotypes expanded above 0.001 appeared in blood too.

Patients affected by ophthalmopathy presented a Clinical Activity Score of at least 3, a NOSPECS grade of at least 4, and disease duration below 3 months. Every diagnosis used clinical symptoms, serum thyroxine and TRAb, thyroid ultrasound and orbital computed tomography. The receptor was isolated from a woman aged 40 to 50 with Graves' ophthalmopathy. The chain has TRBV7-2 and TRBJ2-5; D could derive from TRBD1 or TRBD2 (5 bases each). The specimen was blood. CDR3 nucleotides: TGTGCCAGCAGCTCGGGACGGAAAGAGACCCAGTACTTC. Protein sequence: CASSSGRKETQYF.